This T cell receptor (beta chain) originates from a study of T cell repertoires in cytomegalovirus infection (dated by TCRdb to about 2019). For the study in its entirety: Alongside well-studied HLA-B-restricted epitopes, the peptide stimulations were aimed at recently identified HLA-C-restricted CMV epitopes, whose presentation resists viral immunomodulation. Donor HLA type was relevant to the analysis, because carriage of CMV infection together with the matching HLA type was indicated by public TCR beta signatures. Study-wide findings and limitations: The ex vivo response was dominated by HLA-C-restricted CMV-specific TCR beta clonotypes, and the single most frequent clonotype in two of eight donors was supplied by these HLA-C-restricted clonotypes. In both this cohort and an independent 352-donor cohort, the cumulative frequency of public TCR beta family members distinguished carriers of CMV infection plus the relevant HLA type.

The CDR3 starts with the cysteine, ends with the phenylalanine, and has 15 residues. Only CDR3 DNA is held: 45 bases, read in frame from base 1. CDR1 and CDR2, per the germline V gene, are MNHEY and SVGAGI. Trimming costs V 5 bases and J 2 bases, and their ends lie 15 bases apart. The run used an Illumina HiSeq 1500. The public reads were run again by TCRdb, first through fastp at Q25 and then through MiXCR, and only productive beta chains were kept. Entries are consolidated by CDR3 protein sequence, retaining the most common genes and DNA. The sample contains some 220,000 distinct CDR3 sequences, around two fifths of them found a single time. Around 64% of the sample goes to the ten largest clones. In the paper's terms, the treatment or condition label means: in vitro stimulation with specific CMV peptide epitopes to enrich CMV-specific T cells. Note on this clonotype: The specificity of this receptor is unknown. One base away there is no much larger clone; base qualities are not given.

The sequence was collected from a human donor in good health (CMV status not recorded). Some clones in this sample may be carry-over from other donors' samples. This chain joins TRBV6-5 to TRBJ1-2; the D gene identity is not certain. Specimen: CD8+ T cells from cultured PBMCs, collected from culture after CMV antigen stimulation. The sequenced DNA: TGTGCCAGCAGTCCCCGGGAAGGGTGGAACTATGGCTACACCTTC. The encoded protein is CASSPREGWNYGYTF.